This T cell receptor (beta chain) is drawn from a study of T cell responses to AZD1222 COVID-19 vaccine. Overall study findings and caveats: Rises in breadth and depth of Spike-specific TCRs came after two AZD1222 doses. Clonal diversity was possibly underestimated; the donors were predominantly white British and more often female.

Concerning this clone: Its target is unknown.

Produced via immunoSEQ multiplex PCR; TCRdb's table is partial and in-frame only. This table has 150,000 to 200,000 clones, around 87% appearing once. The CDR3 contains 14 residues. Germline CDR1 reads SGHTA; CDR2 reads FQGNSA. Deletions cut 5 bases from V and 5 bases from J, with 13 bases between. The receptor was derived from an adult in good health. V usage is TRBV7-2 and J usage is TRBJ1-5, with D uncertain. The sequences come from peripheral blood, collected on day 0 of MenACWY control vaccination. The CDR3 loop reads CASSPVADYQPQHF. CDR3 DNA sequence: TGTGCCAGCAGCCCCGTAGCGGACTATCAGCCCCAGCATTTT. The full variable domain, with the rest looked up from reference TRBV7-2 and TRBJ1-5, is GAGVSQSPSNKVTEKGKDVELRCDPISGHTALYWYRQSLGQGLEFLIYFQGNSAPDKSGLPSDRFSAERTGGSVSTLTIQRTQQEDSAVYLCASSPVADYQPQHFGDGTRLSIL.